This TCR beta chain originates from a study of neurological immune-mediated disorders. Every sequencing run returned over 190 million TCR-beta sequences, which were derived from 15-18 subjects. TCRdb re-called the 5' RACE reads with MiXCR, one entry per CDR3 protein. The table records about 55,000 distinct CDR3 sequences, 3.8% of them present only once. Study-level findings and limits: One related-CDR3 cluster, found by phylogenetic grouping, held repertoires of 18 of 34 multiple sclerosis patients and is a possible signature.

This clonotype was observed at least ten times. Its antigen is as yet unknown. The V and J ends lost 4 bases and 1 base respectively, with 14 bases between them. Germline CDR1 is SGDLS and CDR2 is YYNGEE. This CDR3 is built from 15 residues. Preparation of the unsorted libraries drew on 2 million PBMCs stored at -80 C. The TCR comes from a man aged 55 to 70 with multiple sclerosis. The specimen sequenced was PBMCs. The chain combines TRBV9 with TRBJ1-1; D is unresolved. CDR3 region: CASSPMDGWNTEAFF. The CDR3 coding sequence is TGTGCCAGCAGCCCTATGGACGGCTGGAACACTGAAGCTTTCTTT.